These 32 T cell receptor beta chains came from one sample sequenced in a study of T cells after yellow fever vaccination. Via MiXCR, TCRdb re-called the 5' RACE reads, giving one row per CDR3 protein. In the table there are around 140,000 distinct CDR3 sequences, about 6.9% of which are singletons. Sequencing was performed on CD4+ T cells sorted from PBMCs, taken 10 days after the yellow fever booster vaccination. Receptors were obtained from a man aged 25-45 years who received the YFV17D yellow fever vaccine.

The chain links TRBV9 to TRBJ2-7; D is perhaps TRBD1 (5 bases). From germline, CDR1 is SGDLS and CDR2 YYNGEE. V was pared by 0 bases and J by 6 bases, with 10 bases between. This CDR3 contains 13 residues. CDR3 loop: CASSVAGQGEQYF. The CDR3 DNA is TGTGCCAGCAGCGTAGCCGGGCAGGGCGAGCAGTACTTC.

A word on this clonotype: This may arise from a read error, as a much more abundant clone is one base away. The chain carries TRBV2 and TRBJ2-1; no definite D call. V was shortened by 1 base and J by 12 bases, with 13 bases between the two germline ends. Germline assignment: CDR1 SNHLY and CDR2 FYNNEI. CDR3 size: 13 residues. Here the CDR3 reads CASSEEVTVGQFF. The CDR3 nucleotides read TGTGCCAGCAGTGAAGAGGTCACAGTGGGGCAGTTCTTC. Variable domain in full (rest from reference TRBV2 and TRBJ2-1): EPEVTQTPSHQVTQMGQEVILRCVPISNHLYFYWYRQILGQKVEFLVSFYNNEISEKSEIFDDQFSVERPDGSNFTLKIRSTKLEDSAMYFCASSEEVTVGQFFGPGTRLTVL.

This clonotype was counted at least ten times. The chain combines TRBV16 with TRBJ2-5, with a weak D call TRBD2 (5 bases). The CDR3 sequence is 13 residues long. Trimming took off 2 bases at V and 5 bases at J, with 9 bases between the two ends. Germline lookup yields CDR1 KGHSY and CDR2 FQNENV. The DNA of the CDR3 is TGTGCCAGCAGCCAAGAGGGTCCCGAGACCCAGTACTTC. Translating gives CASSQEGPETQYF. Full variable domain (rest looked up from reference TRBV16 and TRBJ2-5): GEEVAQTPKHLVRGEGQKAKLYCAPIKGHSYVFWYQQVLKNEFKFLISFQNENVFDETGMPKERFSAKCLPNSPCSLEIQATKLEDSAVYFCASSQEGPETQYFGPGTRLLVL.

This clonotype has a count of ten or more. The chain is built from TRBV21-1 and TRBJ2-7; the table's TRBD1 call for D was not verified on the DNA. TRBV21-1 is a listed pseudogene. The CDR3 totals 13 residues. In nucleotides, the CDR3 is TGTGCCAGCAAGGGCTCCCCTGTGGACGAGCAGTACTTC. This sequence encodes CASKGSPVDEQYF.

A word on this clonotype: This clone may be a read error of a much larger clone one base away. The chain employs TRBV5-1 and TRBJ2-2; either TRBD1 or TRBD2 may supply D (5 bases each). This CDR3 has 16 amino acids. The ends were cut back, 2 bases at V and 0 bases at J, with 11 bases in the middle. Per germline, CDR1 SGHRS and CDR2 YFSETQ. The CDR3 region is CASSFPGPTNTGELFF. The CDR3 nucleotides read TGCGCCAGCAGCTTTCCGGGACCGACGAACACCGGGGAGCTGTTTTTT.

This clonotype was seen repeatedly, ten times or more. This chain joins TRBV5-6 and TRBJ2-3; the match to TRBD2 covers 10 bases. V lost 1 base, J lost 2 bases, and 4 bases stayed unmatched. This CDR3 has 16 residues. CDR1 is SGHDT and CDR2 is YYEEEE in the germline V gene. This CDR3 reads CASSLSAGGFTDTQYF. The CDR3 DNA is TGTGCCAGCAGCTTGTCAGCGGGAGGGTTCACAGATACGCAGTATTTT.

This clonotype was counted at least ten times. This chain connects TRBV7-2 to TRBJ2-7; 8 bases agree with TRBD2. Trimming at V came to 1 base and at J to 3 bases, leaving 8 bases not matched to a gene. CDR3 length: 16 amino acids. Germline V gene sequence: CDR1 SGHTA, CDR2 FQGNSA. As DNA, the CDR3 is TGTGCCAGCAGCTTAGGAGCGGGACTAGGATACTACGAGCAGTACTTC. Translating gives CASSLGAGLGYYEQYF.

This clonotype showed up many times. The gene calls are TRBV10-3 and TRBJ1-6; 9 positions match TRBD1. The CDR3 runs to 14 residues. Germline CDR1 is ENHRY and CDR2 is SYGVKD. Trimming cost V 3 bases and J 9 bases; bases outside gene matches: 3. The CDR3 sequence is CAISDWTGASPLHF. In nucleotides, the CDR3 is TGTGCCATCAGTGACTGGACAGGGGCTTCACCCCTCCACTTT.

This clonotype was counted at least ten times. The chain recombines TRBV12-3 or TRBV12-4 with TRBJ1-4; 7 nucleotides agree with TRBD1. V lost 6 bases to trimming and J lost 8 bases; unmatched junction nucleotides: 9. The CDR3 contains 14 residues. CDR3 in DNA: TGTGCCAGCAGCCAAAGGGGGACAGCAGAAAAACTGTTTTTT. Translating gives CASSQRGTAEKLFF.

Details on this clonotype: Possible read error: a much larger clone is one base away. CDR3 sequence reads: CCARVAGGRSANEQFF. For the CDR3, the DNA is TGCTGTGCTAGAGTGGCGGGAGGGCGGTCGGCCAATGAGCAGTTCTTC. The chain couples TRBV20-1 to TRBJ2-1; 9 nucleotides agree with TRBD2. The CDR3 consists of 16 residues. Germline CDR1 DFQATT, CDR2 SNEGSKA (reference sequence).

Many counts were recorded for this clonotype. J is TRBJ2-2 and V is TRBV19, with 8 bases aligning to TRBD1. The germline V gene has CDR1 LNHDA and CDR2 SQIVND (reference sequence). J lost 12 bases, V lost 1 base, and 1 base had no gene match. The CDR3 is made up of 12 amino acids. The CDR3 is CASSIGQGKLFF. CDR3 in DNA: TGTGCCAGTAGTATAGGACAGGGGAAGCTGTTTTTT.

This clonotype was observed at least ten times. The V gene is TRBV4-3, the J gene TRBJ2-3; TRBD2 might be the D (5 bases). The V gene's germline CDR1 is LGHNA and CDR2 YSLEER. Deletions cut 0 bases from V and 2 bases from J, with 12 bases between. The CDR3 length is 16 residues. The CDR3 region has the DNA TGCGCCAGCAGCCAAGATTACGGAGGATACACAGATACGCAGTATTTT. Encoded protein: CASSQDYGGYTDTQYF.

This clonotype was seen at least ten times. J is TRBJ2-1 and V is TRBV5-1; perhaps TRBD1 as D (7 bases). The germline V gene has CDR1 SGHRS and CDR2 YFSETQ. V was trimmed by 1 base and J by 8 bases, leaving 16 bases between them. The CDR3 contains 15 residues. CDR3: CASSLRQGGGHEQFF. The CDR3 DNA is TGCGCCAGCAGCTTGAGACAGGGAGGAGGGCATGAGCAGTTCTTC.

This clonotype was counted many times. V usage is TRBV5-1 and J usage is TRBJ2-5; TRBD1 aligns across 7 bases. The germline CDR1 and CDR2 sequences are SGHRS and YFSETQ. The CDR3 loop spans 15 amino acids. After removal of 2 bases from V and 5 bases from J, the junction contained 9 bases not matched to a gene. In DNA, the CDR3 is TGCGCCAGCAGCTTTTTAGGGGGCACCCACGAGACCCAGTACTTC. Protein product: CASSFLGGTHETQYF.

This clonotype has a handful of counts. The V gene is TRBV10-3, the J gene TRBJ2-5; 10 bases line up with TRBD2. The trim removed 7 bases at V and 5 bases at J, leaving 7 bases unmatched. Per germline, CDR1 ENHRY and CDR2 SYGVKD. This CDR3 region has 14 residues. The CDR3 nucleotides are TGTGCCATCAAAGCGGGAGGGGGTTCCGAGACCCAGTACTTC. It yields the protein CAIKAGGGSETQYF.

This clonotype has at least ten counts. This sequence joins TRBV10-3 and TRBJ2-7; possible D gene TRBD2, 7 bases. The CDR3 has 17 amino acids. The V gene lost 0 bases and the J gene lost 5 bases, with 20 bases spanning the gap. The germline V gene encodes CDR1 ENHRY and CDR2 SYGVKD. In nucleotides, the CDR3 is TGTGCCATCAGTGAGTCGGGCGGGGGCACAGGGAGGCACGAGCAGTACTTC. This encodes CAISESGGGTGRHEQYF.

A word on this clonotype: Germline is not matched at one junction end, which may reflect a read error. The V call is TRBV5-4, the J call TRBJ2-2; tentatively, D is TRBD2 (5 bases). The CDR3 length is 13 residues. Germline V gene lookup returns CDR1 SGHNT and CDR2 YYREEE (reference sequence). The CDR3 loop reads CASSLGTIGKLFF. In DNA, the CDR3 is TGTGCCAGCAGCTTGGGGACGATCGGGAAGCTGTTTTTT.

There are many counts of this clonotype. This chain connects TRBV27 to TRBJ1-1, with D hard to call. The CDR3 runs 15 residues. In germline, CDR1 is MNHEY, CDR2 SMNVEV (reference sequence). V lost 7 bases, J lost 4 bases, and 19 bases lay in between. The CDR3 DNA is TGTGCCAGCACCACAAGAGCGAATAGCATCACTGAAGCTTTCTTT. This codes for CASTTRANSITEAFF.

The table lists this clonotype with many counts. The rearrangement links TRBV5-1 to TRBJ2-1, with TRBD2 matching 13 bases. The germline V gene has CDR1 SGHRS and CDR2 YFSETQ. The CDR3 contains 17 residues. The V and J ends lost 6 bases and 3 bases, in that order; junction bases with no gene match: 9. The CDR3 is CASTHSGLAGVYNEQFF. In DNA, the CDR3 is TGCGCCAGCACCCACTCCGGACTAGCGGGAGTCTACAATGAGCAGTTCTTC.

This chain joins TRBV7-3 and TRBJ2-3; 8 bases match TRBD2. CDR3 size: 17 residues. V shed 4 bases, J shed 0 bases, and the junction held 9 bases outside the gene matches. Germline values: CDR1 SGHTA, CDR2 FQGTGA. CDR3: CASSSGIVAGSTDTQYF. Written as DNA, the CDR3 is TGTGCCAGCAGCTCCGGAATTGTAGCGGGGAGCACAGATACGCAGTATTTT.

At least ten counts were recorded for this clonotype. The V gene is TRBV12-3 or TRBV12-4, the J gene TRBJ2-2, with no clear D. The CDR3 sequence is 12 residues long. Trimming removed 4 bases from V and 6 bases from J, with 6 bases in between. The CDR3 reads CASSSDSGELFF. The CDR3 DNA reads as TGTGCCAGCAGTTCGGATTCCGGGGAGCTGTTTTTT.

This clonotype was observed many times. The gene calls are TRBV7-8 and TRBJ1-1; a weak D match, TRBD1 (5 bases). CDR1 and CDR2 from the germline V gene are SGHVS and FQNEAQ. The ends were cut back, 3 bases at V and 0 bases at J, with 8 bases in the middle. The CDR3 is made up of 14 amino acids. The CDR3 nucleotides read TGTGCCAGCAGCTTGGGGACGGTGAACACTGAAGCTTTCTTT. Its protein product is CASSLGTVNTEAFF.

This clonotype was observed many times. The V gene is TRBV28, the J gene TRBJ2-1; 12 bases fit TRBD1. Germline CDR1 is MDHEN and CDR2 is SYDVKM. This CDR3 comprises 15 residues. J gave up 8 bases and V 5 bases, and 7 bases lay outside the gene matches. The CDR3, as DNA: TGTGCCAGCAGTCGACCGGGACAGGGGGCGGATGAGCAGTTCTTC. Encoded protein: CASSRPGQGADEQFF.

This chain connects TRBV25-1 to TRBJ2-7; D is unclear. The CDR3 spans 13 residues. The V and J ends lost 8 bases and 3 bases respectively, with 14 bases between them. Germline lookup yields CDR1 MGHDK and CDR2 SYGVNS. CDR3 bases: TGTGCCAGCGGCGCCGGGCCCTACTACGAGCAGTACTTC. Its protein product is CASGAGPYYEQYF.

This clonotype was picked up many times. The V call is TRBV24-1, the J call TRBJ2-3; D is ambiguous. Germline CDR1 KGHDR, CDR2 SFDVKD. Trimming took 2 bases from V and 2 from J, leaving 10 bases between them. The CDR3 contains 15 residues. CDR3 coding DNA: TGTGCCACCAGTGATTCGGCCGCCACCACAGATACGCAGTATTTT. Protein sequence: CATSDSAATTDTQYF.

The table lists this clonotype with many counts. V usage is TRBV12-3 or TRBV12-4 and J usage is TRBJ1-2, with 12 nucleotides matching TRBD1. J lost 7 bases, V lost 6 bases, and 3 bases had no gene match. The length of the CDR3 is 13 residues. CDR3 DNA sequence: TGTGCCAGCAGGGGGACAGGGGGCTCTGGCTACACCTTC. Amino acids: CASRGTGGSGYTF.

This clonotype was found many times. The chain is built from TRBV9 and TRBJ2-3; D is perhaps TRBD1 or TRBD2 (5 bases each). Germline V gives CDR1 SGDLS, CDR2 YYNGEE. The V gene lost 3 bases and the J gene lost 4 bases, with 15 bases spanning the gap. The CDR3 loop spans 15 amino acids. The CDR3 spells CASSAAGTRADTQYF. The CDR3 nucleotides are TGTGCCAGCAGCGCGGCCGGGACGAGGGCAGATACGCAGTATTTT.

This chain connects TRBV3-1 to TRBJ2-5; the D call may be TRBD1 or TRBD2 (5 bases each). V lost 11 bases and J 6 bases, leaving 19 bases between the germline ends. The length of the CDR3 is 13 residues. In germline, CDR1 is LGHDT, CDR2 YNNKEL (reference sequence). The CDR3 DNA follows: TGTGCCCAGGGAGAATGGAGACGGCAGACCCAGTACTTC. Its translation is CAQGEWRRQTQYF.

Written as DNA, the CDR3 is TGCAGTGCGGAGCGGGGCACTGAAGCTTTCTTT. It encodes CSAERGTEAFF. V and J are TRBV20-1 and TRBJ1-1, with D unresolved. The CDR3 covers 11 residues. With 6 bases removed from V and 4 bases from J, the gap between germline ends came to 9 bases. The germline V gene has CDR1 DFQATT and CDR2 SNEGSKA (reference sequence).

This clonotype was recorded many times. The V gene is TRBV27, the J gene TRBJ2-5; 10 bases fit TRBD2. The V gene's germline CDR1 is MNHEY and CDR2 SMNVEV (reference sequence). The length of the CDR3 is 17 residues. V shed 3 bases, J shed 2 bases, and the junction held 9 bases outside the gene matches. The CDR3 coding sequence is TGTGCCAGCAGTTTCGCCCGGACTAGCGGCTTTCAAGAGACCCAGTACTTC. This encodes CASSFARTSGFQETQYF.

This clonotype came up many times. This chain connects TRBV5-1 to TRBJ2-4; D is perhaps TRBD1 (6 bases). The CDR3 sequence is 12 residues long. Trimming cost V 4 bases and J 15 bases, with 17 bases left between them. CDR1 and CDR2 from the germline V gene are SGHRS and YFSETQ. The CDR3 DNA reads as TGCGCCAGCAGCGCCTCAGGGGAGCGGAGGTACTTC. Encoded protein: CASSASGERRYF.

This clonotype was seen at least ten times. V is TRBV7-3 and J is TRBJ2-1; D remains ambiguous. The CDR3 length is 13 residues. Germline values: CDR1 SGHTA, CDR2 FQGTGA. The V and J ends lost 8 bases and 8 bases respectively, with 16 bases between them. The CDR3 spells CASGSLPYDEQFF. Written as DNA, the CDR3 is TGTGCCAGCGGTTCACTCCCTTATGATGAGCAGTTCTTC.